This T cell receptor (beta chain) was recorded in a study of OX40 agonist ivuxolimab in advanced cancers. Study-level findings and limits: Nonresponders, in some cases, also had low normalized T-cell clonal expansion.

Comment on this clone: The antigen remains unidentified.

This CDR3 has 15 amino acids. Germline V gene data show CDR1 as SNHLY and CDR2 as FYNNEI. The protocol was immunoSEQ multiplex PCR, while the TCRdb copy is restricted to in-frame clones and leaves out a portion. The profile covers some 74,000 clones, with approximately 90% appearing a single time and around 0.95% taken by the ten largest. The origin of this receptor is an adult with an advanced solid tumor such as melanoma, head and neck, liver or kidney cancer. The sequencing used CD4+ or CD8+ T cells sorted from blood, collected in a trial of the OX40 agonist ivuxolimab. The rearrangement joins TRBV2 to TRBJ2-5, with TRBD1 identical over 7 bases. The J call may be faulty, since TRBJ2-7 better matches the DNA end. Here the CDR3 DNA reads TGTGCCAGCAGTGGCGTACAGGGGTTCACCTACGAGCAGTACTTC. Encoded protein: CASSGVQGFTYEQYF.